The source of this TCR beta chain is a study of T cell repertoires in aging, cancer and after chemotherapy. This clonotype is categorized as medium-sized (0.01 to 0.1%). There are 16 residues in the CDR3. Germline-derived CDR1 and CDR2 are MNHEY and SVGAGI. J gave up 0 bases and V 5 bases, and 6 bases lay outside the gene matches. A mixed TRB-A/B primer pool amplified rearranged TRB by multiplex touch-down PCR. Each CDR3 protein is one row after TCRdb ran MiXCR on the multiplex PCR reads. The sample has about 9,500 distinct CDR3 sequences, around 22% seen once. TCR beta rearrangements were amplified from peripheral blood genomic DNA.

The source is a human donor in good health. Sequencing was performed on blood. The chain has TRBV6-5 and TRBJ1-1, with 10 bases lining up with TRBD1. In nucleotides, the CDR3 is TGTGCCAGCAGTCTAGGGACAGGGGCTATGAACACTGAAGCTTTCTTT. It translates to CASSLGTGAMNTEAFF.